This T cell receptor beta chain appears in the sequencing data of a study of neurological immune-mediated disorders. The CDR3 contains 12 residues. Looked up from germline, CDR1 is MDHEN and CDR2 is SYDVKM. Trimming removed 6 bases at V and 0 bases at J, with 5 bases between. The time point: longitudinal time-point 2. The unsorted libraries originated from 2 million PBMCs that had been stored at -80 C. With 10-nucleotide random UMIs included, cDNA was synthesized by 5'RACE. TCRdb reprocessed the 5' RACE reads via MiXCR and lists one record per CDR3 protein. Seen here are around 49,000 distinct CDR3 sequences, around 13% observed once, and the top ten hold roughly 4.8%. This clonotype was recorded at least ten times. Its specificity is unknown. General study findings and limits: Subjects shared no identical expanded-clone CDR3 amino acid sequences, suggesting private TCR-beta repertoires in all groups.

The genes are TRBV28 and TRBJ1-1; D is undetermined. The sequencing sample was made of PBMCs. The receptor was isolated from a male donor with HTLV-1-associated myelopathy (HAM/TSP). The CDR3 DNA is TGTGCCAGCAGAACGCTGAACACTGAAGCTTTCTTT. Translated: CASRTLNTEAFF.